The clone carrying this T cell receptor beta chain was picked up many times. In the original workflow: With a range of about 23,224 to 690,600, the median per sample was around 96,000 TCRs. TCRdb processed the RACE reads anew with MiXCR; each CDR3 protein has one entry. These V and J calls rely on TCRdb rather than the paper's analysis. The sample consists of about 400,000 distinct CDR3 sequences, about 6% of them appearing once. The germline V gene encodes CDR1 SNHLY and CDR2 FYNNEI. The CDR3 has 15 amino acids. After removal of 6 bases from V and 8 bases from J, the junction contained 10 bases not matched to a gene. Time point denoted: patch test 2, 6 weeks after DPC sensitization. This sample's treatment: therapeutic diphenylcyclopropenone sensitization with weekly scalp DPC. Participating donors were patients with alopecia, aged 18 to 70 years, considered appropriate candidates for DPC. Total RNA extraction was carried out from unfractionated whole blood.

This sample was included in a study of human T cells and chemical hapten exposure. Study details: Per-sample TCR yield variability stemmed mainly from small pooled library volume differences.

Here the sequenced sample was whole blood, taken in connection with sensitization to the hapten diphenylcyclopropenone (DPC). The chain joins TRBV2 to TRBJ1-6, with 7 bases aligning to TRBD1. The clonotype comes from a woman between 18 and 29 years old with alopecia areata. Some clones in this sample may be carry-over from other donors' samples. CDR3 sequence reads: CASRPGQTFDSPLHF. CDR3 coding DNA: TGTGCCAGCAGACCGGGACAGACCTTTGATTCACCCCTCCACTTT.